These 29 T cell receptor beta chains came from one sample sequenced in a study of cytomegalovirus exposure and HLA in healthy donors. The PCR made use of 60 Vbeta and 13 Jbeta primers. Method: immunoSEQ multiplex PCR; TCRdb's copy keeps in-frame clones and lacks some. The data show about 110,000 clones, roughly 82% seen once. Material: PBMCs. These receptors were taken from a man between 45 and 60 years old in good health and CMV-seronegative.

The CDR3 here is CASSPLRDSGDTQYF. CDR3 coding DNA: TGTGCCAGTAGTCCGCTCCGGGACAGCGGAGATACGCAGTATTTT. This sequence joins TRBV19 and TRBJ2-3; TRBD1 matches 7 bases. The CDR3 length is 15 residues. The germline V gene has CDR1 LNHDA and CDR2 SQIVND (reference sequence). The trim removed 5 bases at V and 5 bases at J, leaving 10 bases unmatched.

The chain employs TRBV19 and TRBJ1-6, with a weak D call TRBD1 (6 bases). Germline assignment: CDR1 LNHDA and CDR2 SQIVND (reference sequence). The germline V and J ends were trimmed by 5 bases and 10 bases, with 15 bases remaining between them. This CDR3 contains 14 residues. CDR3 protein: CASSSQGLESPLHF. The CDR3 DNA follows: TGTGCCAGTAGTTCACAGGGATTGGAGTCACCCCTCCACTTT. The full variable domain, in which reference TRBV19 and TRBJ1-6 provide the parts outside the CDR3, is DGGITQSPKYLFRKEGQNVTLSCEQNLNHDAMYWYRQDPGQGLRLIYYSQIVNDFQKGDIAEGYSVSREKKESFPLTVTSAQKNPTAFYLCASSSQGLESPLHFGNGTRLTVT.

The CDR3 DNA sequence: TGTGCCAGCAGCTTAGATTTTTCGGGAAAACTGTTTTTT. Translated: CASSLDFSGKLFF. V usage is TRBV11-2 and J usage is TRBJ1-4; D is unresolved. The V end was cut by 0 bases, the J end by 10 bases, with 9 bases between. CDR3 size: 13 residues. From germline, CDR1 is SGHAT and CDR2 FQNNGV.

The CDR3 DNA sequence: TGTGCCAGCAGTTACGGGAGGGGTCAGCCCCAGCATTTT. Its translation is CASSYGRGQPQHF. This chain links TRBV6-5 with TRBJ1-5; tentative D call: TRBD1 (5 bases). Germline CDR1 and CDR2: MNHEY and SVGAGI. The CDR3 consists of 13 residues. V dropped 2 bases and J dropped 6 bases, with 8 bases sitting between them.

The CDR3 region has the DNA TGTGCCAGCAGCCGCGACAGCACCGGGGAGCTGTTTTTT. It yields the protein CASSRDSTGELFF. The chain uses TRBV11-3 and TRBJ2-2; TRBD1 is a possible D gene (5 bases). Germline V lookup: CDR1 SGHNT, CDR2 YENEEA. V lost 5 bases, J lost 4 bases, and 8 bases lay in between. The CDR3 covers 13 residues.

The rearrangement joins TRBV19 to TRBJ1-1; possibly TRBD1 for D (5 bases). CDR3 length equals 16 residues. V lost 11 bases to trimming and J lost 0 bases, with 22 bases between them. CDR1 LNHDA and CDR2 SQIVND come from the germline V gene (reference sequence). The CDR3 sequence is CASSDRGRGMNTEAFF. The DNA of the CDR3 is TGTGCCTCGTCAGATCGGGGGAGGGGAATGAACACTGAAGCTTTCTTT.

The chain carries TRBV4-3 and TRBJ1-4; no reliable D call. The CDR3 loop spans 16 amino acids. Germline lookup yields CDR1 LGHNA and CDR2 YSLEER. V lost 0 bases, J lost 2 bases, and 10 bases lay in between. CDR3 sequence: CASSQDSRATNEKLFF. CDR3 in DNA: TGCGCCAGCAGCCAAGACTCCCGAGCGACTAATGAAAAACTGTTTTTT.

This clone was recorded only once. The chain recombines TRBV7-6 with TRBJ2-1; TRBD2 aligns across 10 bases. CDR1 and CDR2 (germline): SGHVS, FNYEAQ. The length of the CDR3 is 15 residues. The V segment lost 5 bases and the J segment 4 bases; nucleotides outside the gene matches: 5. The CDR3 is CASSGLAGEYNEQFF. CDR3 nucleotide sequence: TGTGCCAGCAGCGGCCTAGCGGGGGAGTACAATGAGCAGTTCTTC. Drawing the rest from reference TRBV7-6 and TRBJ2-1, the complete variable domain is GAGVSQSPRYKVTKRGQDVALRCDPISGHVSLYWYRQALGQGPEFLTYFNYEAQQDKSGLPNDRFSAERPEGSISTLTIQRTEQRDSAMYRCASSGLAGEYNEQFFGPGTRLTVL.

In nucleotides, the CDR3 is TGTGCCAGCAGCCCAGCGCTGCTGAACACTGAAGCTTTCTTT. Protein sequence: CASSPALLNTEAFF. The rearrangement uses TRBV5-4 and TRBJ1-1; D remains unclear. The CDR3 covers 14 residues. Trimming cost V 4 bases and J 0 bases, with 10 bases left between them. Germline lookup yields CDR1 SGHNT and CDR2 YYREEE (reference sequence).

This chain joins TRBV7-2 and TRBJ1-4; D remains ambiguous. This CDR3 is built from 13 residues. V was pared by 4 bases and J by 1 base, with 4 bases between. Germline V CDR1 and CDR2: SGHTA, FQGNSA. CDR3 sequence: CASSSVTNEKLFF. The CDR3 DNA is TGTGCCAGCAGCTCCGTAACTAATGAAAAACTGTTTTTT. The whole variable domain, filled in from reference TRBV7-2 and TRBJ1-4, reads GAGVSQSPSNKVTEKGKDVELRCDPISGHTALYWYRQSLGQGLEFLIYFQGNSAPDKSGLPSDRFSAERTGGSVSTLTIQRTQQEDSAVYLCASSSVTNEKLFFGSGTQLSVL.

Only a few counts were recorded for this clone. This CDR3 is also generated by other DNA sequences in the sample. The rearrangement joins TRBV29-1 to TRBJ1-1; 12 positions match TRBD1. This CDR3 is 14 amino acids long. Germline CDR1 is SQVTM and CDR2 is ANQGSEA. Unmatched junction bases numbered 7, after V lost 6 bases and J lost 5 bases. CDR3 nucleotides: TGCAGCGTCCCGGGACAGGGGGCGGGGACTGAAGCTTTCTTT. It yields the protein CSVPGQGAGTEAFF.

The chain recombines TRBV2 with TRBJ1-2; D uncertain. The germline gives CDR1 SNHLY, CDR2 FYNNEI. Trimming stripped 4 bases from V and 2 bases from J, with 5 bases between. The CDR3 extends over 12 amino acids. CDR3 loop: CASSAQNYGYTF. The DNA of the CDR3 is TGTGCCAGCAGTGCCCAGAACTATGGCTACACCTTC.

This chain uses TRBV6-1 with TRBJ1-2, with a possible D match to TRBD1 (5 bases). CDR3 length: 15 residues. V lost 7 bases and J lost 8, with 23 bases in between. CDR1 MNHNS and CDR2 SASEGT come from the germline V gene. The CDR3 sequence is CASTSRGGAPLGYTF. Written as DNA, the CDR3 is TGTGCCAGCACCTCAAGGGGAGGTGCGCCCTTGGGCTACACCTTC.

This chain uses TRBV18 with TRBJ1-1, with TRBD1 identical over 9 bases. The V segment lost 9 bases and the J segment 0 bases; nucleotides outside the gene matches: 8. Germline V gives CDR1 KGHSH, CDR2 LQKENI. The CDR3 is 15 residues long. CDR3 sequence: CASLGQGLMNTEAFF. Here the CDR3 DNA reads TGTGCCAGTCTAGGACAGGGGCTCATGAACACTGAAGCTTTCTTT.

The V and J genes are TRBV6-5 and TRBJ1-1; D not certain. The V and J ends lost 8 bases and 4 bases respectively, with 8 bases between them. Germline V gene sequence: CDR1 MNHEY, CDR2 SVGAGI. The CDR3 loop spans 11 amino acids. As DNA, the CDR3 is TGTGCCAGCGCTCGCGGCACTGAAGCTTTCTTT. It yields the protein CASARGTEAFF.

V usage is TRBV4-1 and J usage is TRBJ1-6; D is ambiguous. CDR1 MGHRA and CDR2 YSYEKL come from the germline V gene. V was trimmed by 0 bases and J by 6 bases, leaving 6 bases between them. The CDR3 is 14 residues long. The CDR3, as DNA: TGCGCCAGCAGCCAAGAAACCGGTAATTCACCCCTCCACTTT. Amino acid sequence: CASSQETGNSPLHF.

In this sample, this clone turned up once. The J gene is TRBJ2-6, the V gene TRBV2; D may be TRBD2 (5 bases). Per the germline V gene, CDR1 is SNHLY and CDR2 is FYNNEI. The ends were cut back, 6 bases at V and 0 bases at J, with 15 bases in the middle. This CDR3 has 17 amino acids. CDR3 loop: CASSRVGGNSGANVLTF. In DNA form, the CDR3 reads TGTGCCAGCAGCCGAGTAGGAGGTAACTCTGGGGCCAACGTCCTGACTTTC.

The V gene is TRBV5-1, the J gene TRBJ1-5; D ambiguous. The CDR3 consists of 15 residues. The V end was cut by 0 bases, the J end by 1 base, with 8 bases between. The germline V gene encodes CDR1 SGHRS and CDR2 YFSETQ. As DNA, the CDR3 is TGCGCCAGCAGCTTGGGAGAGTCGAGCAATCAGCCCCAGCATTTT. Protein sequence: CASSLGESSNQPQHF.

For the CDR3, the DNA is TGTGCCAGCAGCGTAAGGACAGGGGAGAATTCACCCCTCCACTTT. Translating it yields CASSVRTGENSPLHF. The chain has TRBV7-2 and TRBJ1-6; 9 bases match TRBD1. The CDR3 has 15 residues. Germline V gives CDR1 SGHTA, CDR2 FQGNSA. V gave up 5 bases and J gave up 7 bases; unmatched junction bases: 6.

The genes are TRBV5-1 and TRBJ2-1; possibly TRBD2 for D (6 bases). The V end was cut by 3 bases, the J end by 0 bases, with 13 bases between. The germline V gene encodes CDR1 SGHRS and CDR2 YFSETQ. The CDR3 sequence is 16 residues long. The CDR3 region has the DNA TGCGCCAGCAGCTCCGGGACTTTTCTCTCCTACAATGAGCAGTTCTTC. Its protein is CASSSGTFLSYNEQFF. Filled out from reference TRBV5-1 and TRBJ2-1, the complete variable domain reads KAGVTQTPRYLIKTRGQQVTLSCSPISGHRSVSWYQQTPGQGLQFLFEYFSETQRNKGNFPGRFSGRQFSNSRSEMNVSTLELGDSALYLCASSSGTFLSYNEQFFGPGTRLTVL.

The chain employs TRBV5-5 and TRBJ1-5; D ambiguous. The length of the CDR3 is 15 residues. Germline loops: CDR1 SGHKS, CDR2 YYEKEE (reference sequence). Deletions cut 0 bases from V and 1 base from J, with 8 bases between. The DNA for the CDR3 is TGTGCCAGCAGCTTGGGAGGCGGAAGCAATCAGCCCCAGCATTTT. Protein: CASSLGGGSNQPQHF. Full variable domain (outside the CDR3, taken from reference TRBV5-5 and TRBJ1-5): DAGVTQSPTHLIKTRGQQVTLRCSPISGHKSVSWYQQVLGQGPQFIFQYYEKEERGRGNFPDRFSARQFPNYSSELNVNALLLGDSALYLCASSLGGGSNQPQHFGDGTRLSIL.

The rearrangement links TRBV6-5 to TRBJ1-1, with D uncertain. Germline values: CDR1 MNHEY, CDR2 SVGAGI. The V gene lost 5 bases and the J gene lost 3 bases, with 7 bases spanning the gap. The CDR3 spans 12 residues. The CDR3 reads CASSPRDTEAFF. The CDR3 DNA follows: TGTGCCAGCAGTCCGCGGGACACTGAAGCTTTCTTT.

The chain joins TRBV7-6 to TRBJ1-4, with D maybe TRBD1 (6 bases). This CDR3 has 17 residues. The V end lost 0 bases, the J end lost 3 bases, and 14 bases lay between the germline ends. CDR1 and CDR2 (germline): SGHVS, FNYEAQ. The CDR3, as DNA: TGTGCCAGCAGCTTAGCGAGGGACACAGAACCTAATGAAAAACTGTTTTTT. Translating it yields CASSLARDTEPNEKLFF. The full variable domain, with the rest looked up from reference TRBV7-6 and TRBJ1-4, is GAGVSQSPRYKVTKRGQDVALRCDPISGHVSLYWYRQALGQGPEFLTYFNYEAQQDKSGLPNDRFSAERPEGSISTLTIQRTEQRDSAMYRCASSLARDTEPNEKLFFGSGTQLSVL.

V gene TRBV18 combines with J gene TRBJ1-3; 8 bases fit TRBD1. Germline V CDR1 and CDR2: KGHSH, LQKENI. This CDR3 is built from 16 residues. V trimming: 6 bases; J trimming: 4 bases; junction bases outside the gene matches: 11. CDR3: CASSRDRGRDGNTIYF. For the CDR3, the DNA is TGTGCCAGCTCGAGAGACAGGGGAAGGGACGGAAACACCATATATTTT.

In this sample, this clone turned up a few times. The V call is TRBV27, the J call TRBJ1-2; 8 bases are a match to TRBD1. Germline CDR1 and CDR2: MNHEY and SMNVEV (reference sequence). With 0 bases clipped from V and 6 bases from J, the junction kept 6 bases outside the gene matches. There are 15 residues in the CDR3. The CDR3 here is CASSLSAQGANGYTF. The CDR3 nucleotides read TGTGCCAGCAGTTTATCGGCGCAGGGGGCTAATGGCTACACCTTC.

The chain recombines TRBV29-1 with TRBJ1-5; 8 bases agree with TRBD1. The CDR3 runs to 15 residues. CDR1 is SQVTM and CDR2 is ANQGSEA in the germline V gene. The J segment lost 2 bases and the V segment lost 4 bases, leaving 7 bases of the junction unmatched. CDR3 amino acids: CSVGQGSGGNQPQHF. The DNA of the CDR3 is TGCAGCGTTGGACAGGGGTCTGGCGGCAATCAGCCCCAGCATTTT.

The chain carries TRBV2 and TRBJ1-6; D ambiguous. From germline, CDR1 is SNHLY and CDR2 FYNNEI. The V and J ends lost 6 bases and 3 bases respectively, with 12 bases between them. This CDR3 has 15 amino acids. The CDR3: CASSARQVYNSPLHF. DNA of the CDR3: TGTGCCAGCAGCGCCCGACAAGTCTATAATTCACCCCTCCACTTT.

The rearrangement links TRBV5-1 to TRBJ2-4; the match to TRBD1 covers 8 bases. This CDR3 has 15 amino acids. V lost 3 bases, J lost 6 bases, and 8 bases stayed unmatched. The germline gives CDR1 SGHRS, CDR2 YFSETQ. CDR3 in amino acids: CASSSLGQGANIQYF. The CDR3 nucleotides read TGCGCCAGCAGCTCCCTAGGACAGGGTGCAAACATTCAGTACTTC.

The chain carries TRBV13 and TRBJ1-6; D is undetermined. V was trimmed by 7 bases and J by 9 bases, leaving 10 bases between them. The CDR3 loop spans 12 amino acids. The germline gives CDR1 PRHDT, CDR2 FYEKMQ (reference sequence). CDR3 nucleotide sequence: TGTGCCAGCAAGACCGGGAGTTCACCCCTCCACTTT. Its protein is CASKTGSSPLHF.